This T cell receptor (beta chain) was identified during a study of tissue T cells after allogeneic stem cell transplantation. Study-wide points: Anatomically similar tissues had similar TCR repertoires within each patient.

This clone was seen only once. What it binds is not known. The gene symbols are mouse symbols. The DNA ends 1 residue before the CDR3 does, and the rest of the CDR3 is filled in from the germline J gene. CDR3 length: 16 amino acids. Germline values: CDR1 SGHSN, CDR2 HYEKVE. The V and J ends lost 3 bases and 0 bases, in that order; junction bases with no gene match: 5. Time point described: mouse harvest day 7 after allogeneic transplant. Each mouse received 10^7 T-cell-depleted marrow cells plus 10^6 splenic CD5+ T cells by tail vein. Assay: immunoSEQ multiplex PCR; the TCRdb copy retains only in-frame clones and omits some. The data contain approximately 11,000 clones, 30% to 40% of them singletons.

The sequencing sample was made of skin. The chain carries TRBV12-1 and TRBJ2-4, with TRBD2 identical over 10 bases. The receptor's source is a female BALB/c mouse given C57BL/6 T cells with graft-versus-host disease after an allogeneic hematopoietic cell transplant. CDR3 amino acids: CASSSGLGASQNTLYF. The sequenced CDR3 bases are TGTGCCAGCTCTTCCGGACTGGGGGCTAGTCAAAACACCTTGTAC.